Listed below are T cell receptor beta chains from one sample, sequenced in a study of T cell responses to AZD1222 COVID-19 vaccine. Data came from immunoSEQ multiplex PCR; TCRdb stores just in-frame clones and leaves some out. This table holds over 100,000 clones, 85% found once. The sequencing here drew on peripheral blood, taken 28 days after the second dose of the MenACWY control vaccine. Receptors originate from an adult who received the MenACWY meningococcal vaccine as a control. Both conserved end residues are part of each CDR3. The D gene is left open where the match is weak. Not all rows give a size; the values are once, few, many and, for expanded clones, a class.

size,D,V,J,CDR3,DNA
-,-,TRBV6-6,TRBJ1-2,CASSGGLRGYGYTF,TGTGCCAGCAGCGGGGGCCTAAGGGGCTATGGCTACACCTTC
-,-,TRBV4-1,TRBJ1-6,CASSQGGLMGNSPLHF,TGCGCCAGCAGCCAAGGGGGGCTGATGGGGAATTCACCCCTCCACTTT
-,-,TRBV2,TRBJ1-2,CASSEQFISLGGYTF,TGTGCCAGCAGTGAACAGTTCATATCCCTTGGGGGCTACACCTTC
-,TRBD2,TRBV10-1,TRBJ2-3,CASSEETSGSKTDTQYF,TGCGCCAGCAGTGAGGAGACTAGCGGGAGTAAAACAGATACGCAGTATTTT
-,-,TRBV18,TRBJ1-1,CASSPPLGMNTEAFF,TGTGCCAGCTCACCACCGTTGGGGATGAACACTGAAGCTTTCTTT
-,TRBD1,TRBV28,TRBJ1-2,CASSSQGVRGYTF,TGTGCCAGCAGTTCCCAGGGGGTTCGTGGCTACACCTTC
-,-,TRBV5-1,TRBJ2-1,CASSLDSYNEQFF,TGCGCCAGCAGCTTGGACAGCTACAATGAGCAGTTCTTC
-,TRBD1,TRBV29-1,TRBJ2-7,CSVGPGQGRSYEQYF,TGCAGCGTTGGTCCGGGACAGGGAAGAAGCTACGAGCAGTACTTC
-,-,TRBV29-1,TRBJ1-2,CSVETTGRDGYTF,TGCAGCGTTGAGACAACAGGGAGGGATGGCTACACCTTC
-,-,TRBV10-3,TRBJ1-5,CAISDGQGNQPQHF,TGTGCCATCAGTGATGGGCAGGGGAATCAGCCCCAGCATTTT
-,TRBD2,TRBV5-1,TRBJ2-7,CASSYGLAGSGDEQYF,TGCGCCAGCAGCTACGGACTAGCGGGGAGTGGTGACGAGCAGTACTTC
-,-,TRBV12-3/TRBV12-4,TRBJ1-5,CASSLERGQPQHF,TGTGCCAGCAGTTTAGAGAGAGGTCAGCCCCAGCATTTT
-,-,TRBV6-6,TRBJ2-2,CASSPFLGDRDTGELFF,TGTGCCAGCAGTCCCTTCTTAGGGGATCGTGACACCGGGGAGCTGTTTTTT
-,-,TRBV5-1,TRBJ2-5,CASSPGVQETQYF,TGCGCCAGCAGCCCTGGGGTCCAAGAGACCCAGTACTTC
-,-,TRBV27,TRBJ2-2,CASSYPNTGELFF,TGTGCCAGCAGTTACCCGAACACCGGGGAGCTGTTTTTT
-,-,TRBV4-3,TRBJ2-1,CASSQDWSRSYNEQFF,TGCGCCAGCAGCCAAGATTGGTCCCGCTCCTACAATGAGCAGTTCTTC
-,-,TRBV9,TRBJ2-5,CASSVGSRDGETQYF,TGTGCCAGCAGCGTCGGATCCAGGGATGGGGAGACCCAGTACTTC
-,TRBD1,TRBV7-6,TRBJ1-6,CASSPRGQGDSPLHF,TGTGCCAGCAGCCCTAGGGGGCAAGGAGATTCACCCCTCCACTTT
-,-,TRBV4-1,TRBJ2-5,CASSQDGAGRWETQYF,TGCGCCAGCAGCCAAGATGGGGCAGGCCGGTGGGAGACCCAGTACTTC
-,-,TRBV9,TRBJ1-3,CASSPRGTSSGNTIYF,TGTGCCAGCAGCCCCCGGGGAACTAGCTCTGGAAACACCATATATTTT
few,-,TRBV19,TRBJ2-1,CASSIDAGGSYNEQFF,TGTGCCAGTAGTATAGATGCCGGGGGCTCCTACAATGAGCAGTTCTTC
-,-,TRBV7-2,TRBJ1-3,CASSPGVAGNTIYF,TGTGCCAGCTCCCCCGGGGTTGCTGGAAACACCATATATTTT
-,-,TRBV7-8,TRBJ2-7,CASSPPSDEQYF,TGTGCCAGCAGCCCCCCTTCCGACGAGCAGTACTTC
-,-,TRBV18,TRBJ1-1,CASSPPAAMNTEAFF,TGTGCCAGCTCACCACCGGCAGCGATGAACACTGAAGCTTTCTTT
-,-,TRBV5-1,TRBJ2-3,CASSLVPDTQYF,TGCGCCAGCAGCTTGGTACCAGATACGCAGTATTTT
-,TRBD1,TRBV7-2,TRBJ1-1,CASTYRGRTEAFF,TGTGCCAGCACCTACAGGGGGCGGACTGAAGCTTTCTTT
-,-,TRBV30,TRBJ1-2,CAWSLPPGRLFSF,TGTGCCTGGAGTCTCCCCCCGGGACGGCTTTTCTCCTTC
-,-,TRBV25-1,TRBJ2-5,CASSDGFRETQYF,TGTGCCAGCAGTGACGGCTTCCGTGAGACCCAGTACTTC
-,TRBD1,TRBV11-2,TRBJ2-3,CASSSQGFGTDTQYF,TGTGCCAGCAGCTCACAGGGGTTTGGCACAGATACGCAGTATTTT
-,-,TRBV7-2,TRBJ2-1,CASKTRAPSEQFF,TGTGCCAGCAAGACTCGGGCTCCGAGCGAGCAGTTCTTC
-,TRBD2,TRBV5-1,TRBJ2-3,CASSLGGLAATDTQYF,TGCGCCAGCAGCTTGGGGGGACTAGCGGCTACAGATACGCAGTATTTT
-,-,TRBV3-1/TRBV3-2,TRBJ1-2,CASSQDLWRDYGYTF,TGTGCCAGCAGCCAAGATCTTTGGCGAGACTATGGCTACACCTTC
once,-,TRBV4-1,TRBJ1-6,CASSQEWTDPRGSPLHF,TGCGCCAGCAGCCAAGAGTGGACGGATCCTAGGGGTTCACCCCTCCACTTT
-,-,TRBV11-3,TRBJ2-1,CASSLEGGPKLNEQFF,TGTGCCAGCAGCTTGGAGGGGGGCCCTAAGTTGAATGAGCAGTTCTTC
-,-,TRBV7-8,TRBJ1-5,CASSSTGTHNQPQHF,TGTGCCAGCAGCTCTACAGGGACCCACAATCAGCCCCAGCATTTT
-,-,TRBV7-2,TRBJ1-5,CASSLASRQPQHF,TGTGCCAGCAGCTTAGCCTCCCGGCAGCCCCAGCATTTT
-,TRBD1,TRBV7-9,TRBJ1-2,CASSPDRTNYGYTF,TGTGCCAGCAGCCCGGACAGGACCAACTATGGCTACACCTTC
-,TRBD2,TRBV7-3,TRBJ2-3,CASSFTSASTDTQYF,TGTGCCAGCAGTTTTACTAGCGCGAGCACAGATACGCAGTATTTT
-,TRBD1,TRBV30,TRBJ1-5,CAWTGTAFGASNQPQHF,TGTGCCTGGACTGGGACAGCATTCGGCGCAAGCAATCAGCCCCAGCATTTT
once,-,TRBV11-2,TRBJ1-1,CASSLGTNTEAFF,TGTGCCAGCAGCTTGGGGACGAACACTGAAGCTTTCTTT
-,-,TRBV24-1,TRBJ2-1,CATSSGLSSYNEQFF,TGTGCCACCAGTTCGGGACTGAGCTCCTACAATGAGCAGTTCTTC
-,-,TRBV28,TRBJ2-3,CASSLLATYSTDTQYF,TGTGCCAGCAGTTTGTTAGCAACCTATAGCACAGATACGCAGTATTTT
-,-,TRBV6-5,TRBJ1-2,CASSYSKRFSLYGYTF,TGTGCCAGCAGTTACTCGAAAAGGTTCTCTCTCTATGGCTACACCTTC
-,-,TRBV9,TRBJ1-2,CASSPLGGYYGYTF,TGTGCCAGCAGCCCCCTTGGGGGGTACTATGGCTACACCTTC
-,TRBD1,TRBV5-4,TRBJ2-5,CASSFPGQGTQETQYF,TGTGCCAGCAGCTTTCCGGGACAGGGGACCCAAGAGACCCAGTACTTC